A single sample gave rise to the 8 T cell receptor beta chains below, sequenced in a study of response to subunit inactivated influenza vaccine. TCRdb recomputed calls from the RT-PCR reads with MiXCR, one row per CDR3 protein. The data hold about 780,000 distinct CDR3 sequences, with 15% to 20% observed a single time. This specimen was PBMCs from blood, taken roughly 5 days after vaccination. These receptor sequences come from a man aged 45-60 years who received an inactivated influenza vaccine.

This clonotype was picked up many times. At one boundary the junction diverges from the germline segment, which might be a read error. The chain joins TRBV4-2 to TRBJ2-7; 8 bases align to TRBD1. Per the germline V gene, CDR1 is LGHNA and CDR2 is YNFKEQ. The CDR3 covers 14 residues. In DNA, the CDR3 is TGCGCCAGCAGCCAAGGACAGGGCTCCTACGAGCAGTACTTC. This encodes CASSQGQGSYEQYF.

This clonotype has just a few counts. V usage is TRBV7-6 and J usage is TRBJ2-3; TRBD2 matches at 10 bases. The CDR3 length is 17 residues. V lost 5 bases to trimming and J lost 0 bases; unmatched junction nucleotides: 8. Germline V CDR1 and CDR2: SGHVS, FNYEAQ. CDR3 DNA: TGTGCCAGCAGCAGAGCGGGGGGGCATGTCAGCACAGATACGCAGTATTTT. Translating it yields CASSRAGGHVSTDTQYF.

This clonotype has a handful of counts. The chain employs TRBV7-2 and TRBJ1-4, with D perhaps TRBD1 (5 bases). V lost 5 bases to trimming and J lost 1 base, with 14 bases between them. The CDR3 covers 16 residues. CDR1 is SGHTA, CDR2 FQGNSA, per germline. In DNA, the CDR3 is TGTGCCAGCAGCCAAAGACCGGGGGGAACTAATGAAAAACTGTTTTTT. Translation gives CASSQRPGGTNEKLFF.

This clonotype occurred a few times. The genes are TRBV7-2 and TRBJ1-2; 10 bases line up with TRBD1. Germline loops: CDR1 SGHTA, CDR2 FQGNSA. This CDR3 comprises 14 residues. After removal of 5 bases from V and 7 bases from J, the junction contained 7 bases not matched to a gene. The CDR3 reads CASSKPGTGVGYTF. CDR3 bases: TGTGCCAGCAGCAAGCCCGGGACAGGGGTTGGCTACACCTTC.

The rearrangement joins TRBV14 to TRBJ2-1; TRBD1 aligns across 9 bases. From germline, CDR1 is SGHDN and CDR2 FVKESK. J was trimmed by 8 bases and V by 0 bases; bases with no gene match: 11. This CDR3 region has 17 residues. The CDR3 spells CASSQEQSWTGVDEQFF. The DNA of the CDR3 is TGTGCCAGCAGCCAAGAGCAAAGTTGGACAGGGGTTGATGAGCAGTTCTTC. The variable domain in full, with the rest retrieved from reference TRBV14 and TRBJ2-1, is EAGVTQFPSHSVIEKGQTVTLRCDPISGHDNLYWYRRVMGKEIKFLLHFVKESKQDESGMPNNRFLAERTGGTYSTLKVQPAELEDSGVYFCASSQEQSWTGVDEQFFGPGTRLTVL.

This clonotype was counted only a few times. The chain combines TRBV15 with TRBJ2-3; TRBD2 aligns across 8 bases. Germline lookup yields CDR1 LNHNV and CDR2 YYDKDF (reference sequence). The CDR3 consists of 17 residues. J gave up 5 bases and V 0 bases, and 10 bases lay outside the gene matches. The CDR3 is CATSRDGSGGPKDTQYF. Written as DNA, the CDR3 is TGTGCCACCAGCAGAGATGGTTCGGGAGGGCCAAAAGATACGCAGTATTTT.

Only a few counts were recorded for this clonotype. This chain connects TRBV29-1 to TRBJ2-7; 10 bases fit TRBD1. V lost 6 bases and J lost 6; bases outside the gene matches: 8. Germline CDR1 and CDR2: SQVTM and ANQGSEA. CDR3 length: 13 residues. Here the CDR3 reads CSVSGTGVREQYF. The CDR3 bases are TGCAGCGTGTCCGGGACAGGGGTGCGCGAGCAGTACTTC.

This clonotype was counted a few times. The chain links TRBV7-2 to TRBJ2-2; D remains ambiguous. There are 14 residues in the CDR3. With 4 bases removed from V and 6 bases from J, the gap between germline ends came to 12 bases. Germline V gene sequence: CDR1 SGHTA, CDR2 FQGNSA. CDR3 protein: CASSSWTSPGELFF. CDR3 nucleotides: TGTGCCAGCAGCTCCTGGACCAGTCCCGGGGAGCTGTTTTTT.